Listed here are 28 T cell receptor beta chains from one sample, sequenced in a study of CD8+ T cells in alopecia areata. Treatment: oral pan-JAK inhibitor, 5-10 mg twice daily. Sequencing relied on a cDNA template that was reverse transcribed from extracted RNA. Using immunoSEQ multiplex PCR, the repertoire was profiled, and TCRdb retains in-frame clones only, with some absent. The sample carries around 100,000 clones, over 70% recorded once. Sequenced here: CD8+ T cells sorted from blood, sampled at roughly week 45, from a patient treated with tofacitinib. Receptors originate from a human donor with alopecia areata.

This clone was seen more than once but under ten times. The rearrangement uses TRBV15 and TRBJ2-7, with TRBD2 as a possible D gene (7 bases). Per germline, CDR1 LNHNV and CDR2 YYDKDF (reference sequence). Trimming shortened V by 3 bases and J by 0 bases, and 15 bases separated the two germline ends. This CDR3 spans 16 amino acids. CDR3 protein: CATSSRRGGGSYEQYF. The CDR3 DNA reads as TGTGCCACCAGCAGCCGAAGAGGGGGGGGCTCCTACGAGCAGTACTTC.

The gene calls are TRBV27 and TRBJ1-2; D gene unclear. CDR3 size: 15 residues. Trimming took off 8 bases at V and 7 bases at J, with 23 bases between the two ends. The V gene's germline CDR1 is MNHEY and CDR2 SMNVEV (reference sequence). The CDR3 nucleotides read TGTGCCAGCGGACCGCAAATTACGGGCCCCTCTGGCTACACCTTC. This encodes CASGPQITGPSGYTF.

This clone was counted between two and nine times. The V call is TRBV4-3, the J call TRBJ1-2; D might be TRBD1 (5 bases). This CDR3 is built from 15 residues. With 0 bases removed from V and 2 bases from J, the gap between germline ends came to 10 bases. CDR1 is LGHNA and CDR2 is YSLEER in the germline V gene. The CDR3 loop reads CASSQEFPGNYGYTF. CDR3 DNA: TGCGCCAGCAGCCAAGAATTCCCAGGGAACTATGGCTACACCTTC.

A note on this clone: In this CDR3 the conserved last residue, phenylalanine or tryptophan, is missing, so a read error is likely. The CDR3 reads CASSIEGARTEAFI. The CDR3 DNA reads as TGTGCCAGTAGTATAGAGGGGGCGCGCACTGAAGCTTTCATT. The rearrangement links TRBV19 to TRBJ1-1; possibly TRBD1 for D (6 bases). CDR3 length: 14 residues. Germline CDR1 is LNHDA and CDR2 is SQIVND (reference sequence). Trimming shortened V by 0 bases and J by 4 bases, and 9 bases separated the two germline ends.

The CDR3 DNA is TGCGCCAGCAGCCCGCGGGGTACGGATTTACTGTTTTTT. This encodes CASSPRGTDLLFF. The chain combines TRBV4-3 with TRBJ1-4; no reliable D call. V was trimmed by 4 bases and J by 13 bases, leaving 16 bases between them. This CDR3 is 13 amino acids long. The germline V gene has CDR1 LGHNA and CDR2 YSLEER.

This chain links TRBV30 with TRBJ2-2; D is unresolved. The CDR3 totals 11 residues. Germline V gene data show CDR1 as GTSNPN and CDR2 as SVGIG (reference sequence). Between the trimmed V and J ends, which lost 7 bases and 7 bases, there was a span of 10 bases. In DNA, the CDR3 is TGTGCCTATACTTCTAGCGGGGAGCTGTTTTTT. Translating it yields CAYTSSGELFF.

This chain joins TRBV6-1 and TRBJ2-1; TRBD1 aligns across 10 bases. Germline values: CDR1 MNHNS, CDR2 SASEGT. Trimming took 3 bases from V and 4 from J; bases not matched to a gene: 3. This CDR3 has 15 residues. CDR3 region: CASSEGTGDYNEQFF. The CDR3 region has the DNA TGTGCCAGCAGTGAGGGGACAGGGGATTACAATGAGCAGTTCTTC.

The CDR3 reads CASSSDGTYTDTQYF. CDR3 bases: TGTGCCAGCAGCTCGGACGGAACTTACACAGATACGCAGTATTTT. The chain is built from TRBV5-6 and TRBJ2-3; D uncertain. CDR1 and CDR2 from the germline V gene are SGHDT and YYEEEE. The CDR3 is made up of 15 amino acids. The V and J ends lost 3 bases and 2 bases respectively, with 13 bases between them.

The CDR3 DNA reads as TGCGCCAGCAGCCCGAATGGGGACACTGAAGCTTTCTTT. Protein sequence: CASSPNGDTEAFF. V and J are TRBV5-1 and TRBJ1-1; D gene ambiguous. V lost 4 bases and J lost 3, with 10 bases in between. Germline V gene sequence: CDR1 SGHRS, CDR2 YFSETQ. The CDR3 is made up of 13 amino acids.

V and J are TRBV6-5 and TRBJ2-7; 9 nucleotides agree with TRBD2. V was clipped by 8 bases and J by 9 bases; unmatched bases: 5. Germline lookup yields CDR1 MNHEY and CDR2 SVGAGI. This CDR3 is built from 11 residues. The CDR3 DNA reads as TGTGCCAGCGGCGGGGGGGGTTGGCAGTACTTC. Encoded protein: CASGGGGWQYF.

This clone was seen once. The chain is built from TRBV7-9 and TRBJ1-5; the D is unclear. Per germline, CDR1 SEHNR and CDR2 FQNEAQ (reference sequence). The CDR3 covers 14 residues. Trimming removed 5 bases at V and 1 base at J, with 9 bases between. Here the CDR3 reads CASSGPGSNQPQHF. DNA for the CDR3: TGTGCCAGCAGCGGTCCCGGGAGCAATCAGCCCCAGCATTTT.

V gene TRBV7-3 combines with J gene TRBJ1-2; D remains ambiguous. Germline V gives CDR1 SGHTA, CDR2 FQGTGA. The CDR3 consists of 13 residues. V was cut by 2 bases and J by 6 bases, with 10 bases left in between. CDR3 sequence (DNA): TGTGCCAGCAGCTTATCGCGGGCTGATGGCTACACCTTC. The encoded protein is CASSLSRADGYTF.

The chain has TRBV7-8 and TRBJ2-7; 7 bases are shared with TRBD2. Trimming cost V 5 bases and J 10 bases; bases outside gene matches: 14. The CDR3 has 14 residues. CDR1 is SGHVS, CDR2 FQNEAQ, per germline. CDR3 DNA: TGTGCCAGCAGCCCCCGGCCCTATGCGGGGGACCAGTACTTC. Residues: CASSPRPYAGDQYF.

The chain joins TRBV7-9 to TRBJ2-1; no firm D call. V was shortened by 1 base and J by 10 bases, with 5 bases between the two germline ends. Looked up from germline, CDR1 is SEHNR and CDR2 is FQNEAQ (reference sequence). The CDR3 runs to 11 residues. The CDR3 loop reads CASSLEEEQFF. CDR3 DNA sequence: TGTGCCAGCAGCTTAGAGGAAGAGCAGTTCTTC.

This chain uses TRBV25-1 with TRBJ2-7; D might be TRBD2 (5 bases). CDR3 length: 11 amino acids. Deletions cut 2 bases from V and 7 bases from J, with 6 bases between. Germline V gene sequence: CDR1 MGHDK, CDR2 SYGVNS. CDR3 nucleotide sequence: TGTGCCAGCAGTGAAACGGGGGAGCAGTACTTC. It translates to CASSETGEQYF.

The genes are TRBV10-2 and TRBJ2-5, with D perhaps TRBD1 (5 bases). Trimming shortened V by 0 bases and J by 4 bases, and 6 bases separated the two germline ends. The CDR3 covers 13 residues. Germline CDR1 WSHSY, CDR2 SAAADI. CDR3 residues: CASSESGAETQYF. CDR3 coding DNA: TGCGCCAGCAGTGAGTCTGGGGCAGAGACCCAGTACTTC.

J is TRBJ1-4 and V is TRBV4-3, with unresolved D. This CDR3 contains 20 residues. V lost 1 base to trimming and J lost 7 bases, with 28 bases between them. Germline V gene sequence: CDR1 LGHNA, CDR2 YSLEER. The CDR3, as DNA: TGCGCCAGCAGCCAAGGGGTGTCGGCCAGTTCGGATGGCCTGGGTGAAAAACTGTTTTTT. Its protein is CASSQGVSASSDGLGEKLFF.

This clone has more than one count but fewer than ten. The chain employs TRBV7-3 and TRBJ2-1; 7 positions match TRBD1. This CDR3 is 13 amino acids long. V shed 4 bases and J 6 bases; nucleotides not matched to a gene: 3. CDR1 is SGHTA, CDR2 FQGTGA, per germline. Here the CDR3 DNA reads TGTGCCAGCAGCTACCCAGGGGGCAATGAGCAGTTCTTC. Protein sequence: CASSYPGGNEQFF.

In DNA form, the CDR3 reads TGTGCCAGCAGCCACCGTAGCGGGGCCGGGGCCAACGTCCTGACTTTC. Translation gives CASSHRSGAGANVLTF. The chain employs TRBV7-8 and TRBJ2-6; 8 bases map to TRBD2. The ends lost 5 bases at V and 4 bases at J; junction bases unmatched: 7. The CDR3 extends over 16 amino acids. Germline V lookup: CDR1 SGHVS, CDR2 FQNEAQ.

The chain has TRBV5-6 and TRBJ1-1; 10 nucleotides line up with TRBD1. The V gene's germline CDR1 is SGHDT and CDR2 YYEEEE. V trimming: 3 bases; J trimming: 1 base; junction bases outside the gene matches: 6. This CDR3 has 16 amino acids. This CDR3 is CASSWTGGSGNTEAFF. The CDR3 nucleotides are TGTGCCAGCAGCTGGACAGGGGGATCGGGGAACACTGAAGCTTTCTTT.

This rearrangement joins TRBV7-3 to TRBJ2-3, with TRBD2 matching over 12 bases. V dropped 4 bases and J dropped 6; count of bases not matched to a gene: 5. CDR3 size: 15 residues. Looked up from germline, CDR1 is SGHTA and CDR2 is FQGTGA. Written as DNA, the CDR3 is TGTGCCAGCAGCTCTAGCGGGGGGGCCTCTGATACGCAGTATTTT. This codes for CASSSSGGASDTQYF.

CDR3 nucleotide sequence: TGTATGCCCCGGGGTACTTGGGCGAATGGCTACACCTTC. Its translation is CMPRGTWANGYTF. The chain combines TRBV7-3 with TRBJ1-2; no reliable D call. This CDR3 has 13 residues. The germline V gene has CDR1 SGHTA and CDR2 FQGTGA.

This clone was recorded once. CDR3 amino acids: CASSLGGLAGDTQYF. The CDR3, as DNA: TGCGCCAGCAGCTTGGGAGGCCTAGCGGGCGATACGCAGTATTTT. The rearrangement links TRBV5-1 to TRBJ2-3; 8 positions match TRBD2. The germline V gene encodes CDR1 SGHRS and CDR2 YFSETQ. V dropped 0 bases and J dropped 6; count of bases not matched to a gene: 6. There are 15 residues in the CDR3.

The genes are TRBV5-1 and TRBJ1-1; D uncertain. Trimming removed 2 bases from V and 4 bases from J, with 12 bases in between. Per germline, CDR1 SGHRS and CDR2 YFSETQ. There are 14 residues in the CDR3. The DNA of the CDR3 is TGCGCCAGCAGCTTTCGTGGTGGGCTCACTGAAGCTTTCTTT. Its translation is CASSFRGGLTEAFF.

The rearrangement links TRBV5-6 to TRBJ2-7; tentatively, D is TRBD2 (6 bases). V lost 3 bases and J 7 bases, leaving 8 bases between the germline ends. Germline CDR1 and CDR2: SGHDT and YYEEEE. There are 11 residues in the CDR3. CDR3 in DNA: TGTGCCAGCAGCTCTAGCGTAGAGCAGTACTTC. This translates into CASSSSVEQYF.

The CDR3 coding sequence is TGCGCCAGCAGTGAGAGGGCCGAGGGGTCCGGGGAGCTGTTTTTT. Protein: CASSERAEGSGELFF. The genes are TRBV10-1 and TRBJ2-2, with D perhaps matching TRBD1 or TRBD2 (5 bases each). The germline CDR1 and CDR2 sequences are WNHNN and SYGVQD (reference sequence). Trimming took 2 bases from V and 6 from J, leaving 13 bases between them. The CDR3 consists of 15 residues.

The chain is built from TRBV5-6 and TRBJ1-6, with TRBD1 as a possible D gene (5 bases). Trimming shortened V by 3 bases and J by 11 bases, and 21 bases separated the two germline ends. The CDR3 totals 16 residues. Germline values: CDR1 SGHDT, CDR2 YYEEEE. The CDR3 coding sequence is TGTGCCAGCAGCTCCTGGACAATCGGGGCCCTACCACCCCTCCACTTT. Translated: CASSSWTIGALPPLHF.

The V and J genes are TRBV6-5 and TRBJ1-4; a weak D match, TRBD1 (5 bases). The V gene's germline CDR1 is MNHEY and CDR2 SVGAGI. This CDR3 spans 15 amino acids. Trimming left V 5 bases short and J 8 bases short, with 18 bases between. CDR3 sequence (DNA): TGTGCCAGCAGTAACCCCCGCCAGGGTCAGGAAAAACTGTTTTTT. Translated, it gives CASSNPRQGQEKLFF.